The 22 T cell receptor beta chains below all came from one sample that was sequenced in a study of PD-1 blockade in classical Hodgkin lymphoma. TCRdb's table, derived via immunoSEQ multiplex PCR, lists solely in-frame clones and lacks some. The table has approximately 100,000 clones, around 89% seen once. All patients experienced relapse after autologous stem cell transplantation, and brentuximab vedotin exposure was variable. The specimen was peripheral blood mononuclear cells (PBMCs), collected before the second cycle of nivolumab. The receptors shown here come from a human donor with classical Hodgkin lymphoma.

CDR3 nucleotide sequence: TGTGCCACTACGTACCTGGGCGGGGGGTGGACTGAAGCTTTCTTT. This codes for CATTYLGGGWTEAFF. The chain joins TRBV28 to TRBJ1-1; D is perhaps TRBD1 (5 bases). Germline V gene lookup returns CDR1 MDHEN and CDR2 SYDVKM. This CDR3 contains 15 residues. V was shortened by 10 bases and J by 5 bases, with 23 bases between the two germline ends.

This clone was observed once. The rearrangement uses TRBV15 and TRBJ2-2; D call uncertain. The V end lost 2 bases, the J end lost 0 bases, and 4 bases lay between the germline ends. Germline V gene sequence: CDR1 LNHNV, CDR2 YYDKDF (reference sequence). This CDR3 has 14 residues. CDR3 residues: CATSRSSNTGELFF. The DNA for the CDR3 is TGTGCCACCAGCAGATCTTCGAACACCGGGGAGCTGTTTTTT.

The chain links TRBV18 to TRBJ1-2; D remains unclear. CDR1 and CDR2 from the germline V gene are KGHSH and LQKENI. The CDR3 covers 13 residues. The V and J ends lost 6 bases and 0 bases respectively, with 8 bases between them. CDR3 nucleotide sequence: TGTGCCAGCTCCTTGGACCCTAACTATGGCTACACCTTC. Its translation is CASSLDPNYGYTF.

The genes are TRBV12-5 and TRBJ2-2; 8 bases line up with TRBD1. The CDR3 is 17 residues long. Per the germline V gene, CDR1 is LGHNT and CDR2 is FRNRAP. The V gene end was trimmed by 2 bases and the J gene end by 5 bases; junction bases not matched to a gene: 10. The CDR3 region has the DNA TGTGCTAGTGGTTTGCCGTCCGGGACAGGAGGAACCGGGGAGCTGTTTTTT. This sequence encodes CASGLPSGTGGTGELFF.

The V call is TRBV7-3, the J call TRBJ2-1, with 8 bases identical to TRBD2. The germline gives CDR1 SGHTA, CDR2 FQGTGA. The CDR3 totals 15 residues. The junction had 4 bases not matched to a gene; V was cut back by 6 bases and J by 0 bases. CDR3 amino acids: CASSTGTSSYNEQFF. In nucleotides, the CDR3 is TGTGCCAGCAGTACCGGGACTAGCTCCTACAATGAGCAGTTCTTC.

CDR3 in amino acids: CASSPAGVTREAFF. The CDR3 DNA is TGTGCCAGCAGCCCGGCGGGTGTGACTCGGGAAGCTTTCTTT. The chain has TRBV11-2 and TRBJ1-1, with D unclear. The CDR3 has 14 residues. Germline values: CDR1 SGHAT, CDR2 FQNNGV. Trimming took off 5 bases at V and 8 bases at J, with 18 bases between the two ends.

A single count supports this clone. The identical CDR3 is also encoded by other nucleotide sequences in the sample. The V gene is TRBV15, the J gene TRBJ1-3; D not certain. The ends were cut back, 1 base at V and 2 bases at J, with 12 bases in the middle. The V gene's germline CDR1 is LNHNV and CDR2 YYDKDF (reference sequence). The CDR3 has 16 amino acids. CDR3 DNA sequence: TGTGCCACCAGCAGAGCTGAGGGAGTGACTGGAAACACCATATATTTT. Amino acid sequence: CATSRAEGVTGNTIYF.

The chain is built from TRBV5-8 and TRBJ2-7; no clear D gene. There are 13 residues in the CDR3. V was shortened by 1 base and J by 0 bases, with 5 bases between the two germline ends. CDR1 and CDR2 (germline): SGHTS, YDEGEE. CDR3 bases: TGTGCCAGCAGCTTGACAGTCTCCTACGAGCAGTACTTC. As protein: CASSLTVSYEQYF.

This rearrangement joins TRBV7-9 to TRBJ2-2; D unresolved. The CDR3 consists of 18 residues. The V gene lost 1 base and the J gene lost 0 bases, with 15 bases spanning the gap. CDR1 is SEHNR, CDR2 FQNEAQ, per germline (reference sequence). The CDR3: CASSLESHPETNTGELFF. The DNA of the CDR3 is TGTGCCAGCAGCTTAGAATCCCATCCCGAGACGAACACCGGGGAGCTGTTTTTT.

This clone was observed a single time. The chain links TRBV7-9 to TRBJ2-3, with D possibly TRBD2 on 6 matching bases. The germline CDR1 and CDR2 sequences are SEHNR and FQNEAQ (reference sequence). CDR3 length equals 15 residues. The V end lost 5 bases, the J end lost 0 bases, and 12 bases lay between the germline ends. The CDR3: CASSPGDFSTDTQYF. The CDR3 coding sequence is TGTGCCAGCAGCCCCGGGGACTTTAGCACAGATACGCAGTATTTT.

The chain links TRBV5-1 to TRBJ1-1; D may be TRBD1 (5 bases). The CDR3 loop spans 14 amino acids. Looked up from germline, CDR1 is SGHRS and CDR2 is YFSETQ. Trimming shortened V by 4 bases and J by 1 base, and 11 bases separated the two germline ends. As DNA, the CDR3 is TGCGCCAGCAGCGACCAGGGAGGGAACACTGAAGCTTTCTTT. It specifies CASSDQGGNTEAFF.

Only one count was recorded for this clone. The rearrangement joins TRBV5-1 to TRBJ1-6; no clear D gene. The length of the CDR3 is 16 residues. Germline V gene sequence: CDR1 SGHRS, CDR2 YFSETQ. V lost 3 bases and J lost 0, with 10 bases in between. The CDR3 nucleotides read TGCGCCAGCAGCTGGGCCGTGAGCTCCTATAATTCACCCCTCCACTTT. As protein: CASSWAVSSYNSPLHF. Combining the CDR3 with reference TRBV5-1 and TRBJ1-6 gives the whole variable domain KAGVTQTPRYLIKTRGQQVTLSCSPISGHRSVSWYQQTPGQGLQFLFEYFSETQRNKGNFPGRFSGRQFSNSRSEMNVSTLELGDSALYLCASSWAVSSYNSPLHFGNGTRLTVT.

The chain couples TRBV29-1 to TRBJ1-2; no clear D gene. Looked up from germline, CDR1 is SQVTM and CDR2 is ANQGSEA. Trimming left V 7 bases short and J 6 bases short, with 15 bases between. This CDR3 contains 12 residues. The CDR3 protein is CSALTRVDGYTF. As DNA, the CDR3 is TGCAGCGCACTAACTAGGGTTGATGGCTACACCTTC.

CDR3 residues: CAWRGLADNEQFF. CDR3 in DNA: TGTGCCTGGAGGGGACTAGCGGACAATGAGCAGTTCTTC. The gene calls are TRBV30 and TRBJ2-1; 11 nucleotides align to TRBD2. CDR1 GTSNPN and CDR2 SVGIG come from the germline V gene (reference sequence). V gave up 3 bases and J gave up 5 bases; unmatched junction bases: 0. The CDR3 runs to 13 residues.

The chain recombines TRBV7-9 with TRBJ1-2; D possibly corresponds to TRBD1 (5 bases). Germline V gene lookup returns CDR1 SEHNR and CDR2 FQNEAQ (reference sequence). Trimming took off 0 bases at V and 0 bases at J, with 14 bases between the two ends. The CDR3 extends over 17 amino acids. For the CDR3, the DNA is TGTGCCAGCAGCTTAGCCTCTAGGGGTGAAGCTAACTATGGCTACACCTTC. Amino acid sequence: CASSLASRGEANYGYTF.

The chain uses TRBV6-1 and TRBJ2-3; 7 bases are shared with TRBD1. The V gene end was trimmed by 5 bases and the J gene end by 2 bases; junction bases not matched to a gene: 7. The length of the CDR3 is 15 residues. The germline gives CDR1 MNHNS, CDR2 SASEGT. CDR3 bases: TGTGCCAGCAGTCTCGGACAGGAACCCACAGATACGCAGTATTTT. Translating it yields CASSLGQEPTDTQYF.

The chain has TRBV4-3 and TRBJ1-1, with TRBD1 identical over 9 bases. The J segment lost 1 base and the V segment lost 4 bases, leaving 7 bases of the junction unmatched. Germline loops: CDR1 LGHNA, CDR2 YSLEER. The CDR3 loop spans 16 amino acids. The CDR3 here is CASSLHRGHENTEAFF. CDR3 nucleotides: TGCGCCAGCAGCCTCCACAGGGGGCACGAGAACACTGAAGCTTTCTTT.

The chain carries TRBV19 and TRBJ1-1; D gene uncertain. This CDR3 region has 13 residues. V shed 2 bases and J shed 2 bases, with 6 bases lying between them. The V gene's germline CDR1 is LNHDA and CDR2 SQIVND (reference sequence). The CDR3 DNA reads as TGTGCCAGTAGTATATGGGAAAACACTGAAGCTTTCTTT. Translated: CASSIWENTEAFF. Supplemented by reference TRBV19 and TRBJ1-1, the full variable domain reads DGGITQSPKYLFRKEGQNVTLSCEQNLNHDAMYWYRQDPGQGLRLIYYSQIVNDFQKGDIAEGYSVSREKKESFPLTVTSAQKNPTAFYLCASSIWENTEAFFGQGTRLTVV.

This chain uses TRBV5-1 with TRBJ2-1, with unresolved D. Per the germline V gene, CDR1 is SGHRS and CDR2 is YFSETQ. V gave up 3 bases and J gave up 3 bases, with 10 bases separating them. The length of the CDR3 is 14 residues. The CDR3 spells CASSSRTDYNEQFF. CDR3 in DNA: TGCGCCAGCAGCTCCCGGACGGACTACAATGAGCAGTTCTTC.

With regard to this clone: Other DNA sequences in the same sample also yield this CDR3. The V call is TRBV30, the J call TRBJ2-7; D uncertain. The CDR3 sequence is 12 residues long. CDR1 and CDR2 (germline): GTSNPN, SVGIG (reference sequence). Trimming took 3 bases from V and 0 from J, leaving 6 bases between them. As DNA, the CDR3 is TGTGCCTGGAGCACGAGCTCCTACGAGCAGTACTTC. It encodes CAWSTSSYEQYF.

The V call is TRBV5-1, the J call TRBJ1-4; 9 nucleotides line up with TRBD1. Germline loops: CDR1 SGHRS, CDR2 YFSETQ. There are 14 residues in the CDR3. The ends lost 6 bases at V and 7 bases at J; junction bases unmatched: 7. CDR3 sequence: CASTRDREGEKLFF. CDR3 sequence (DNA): TGCGCCAGCACCCGGGACAGGGAGGGTGAAAAACTGTTTTTT.

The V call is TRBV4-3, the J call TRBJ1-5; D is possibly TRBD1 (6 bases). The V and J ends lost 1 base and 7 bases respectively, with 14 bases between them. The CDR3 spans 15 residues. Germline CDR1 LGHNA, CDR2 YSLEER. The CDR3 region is CASSQAAGAGQPQHF. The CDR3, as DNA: TGCGCCAGCAGCCAAGCTGCAGGGGCCGGCCAGCCCCAGCATTTT.